Shown below are 27 T cell receptor beta chains from a single sample sequenced in a study of T cell responses to AZD1222 COVID-19 vaccine. This table comes from immunoSEQ multiplex PCR, and its TCRdb copy is limited to in-frame clones, with some not included. Of fewer than 150,000 clones in the sample, roughly nine tenths were seen once. The starting material was peripheral blood, obtained 28 days after the second AZD1222 dose. These receptors came from an adult who received the AZD1222 COVID-19 vaccine.

The chain has TRBV2 and TRBJ1-2, with D maybe TRBD1 (5 bases). Per germline, CDR1 SNHLY and CDR2 FYNNEI. The V gene lost 2 bases and the J gene lost 8 bases, with 15 bases spanning the gap. The CDR3 sequence is 14 residues long. CDR3 sequence (DNA): TGTGCCAGCAGTGAAATCGGTGGGAGGGGAGGCTACACCTTC. This translates into CASSEIGGRGGYTF.

The chain combines TRBV29-1 with TRBJ2-7; D call uncertain. V lost 4 bases to trimming and J lost 5 bases, with 9 bases between them. This CDR3 region has 11 residues. Germline CDR1 is SQVTM and CDR2 is ANQGSEA. The CDR3 is CSVASGDEQYF. Written as DNA, the CDR3 is TGCAGCGTTGCCAGTGGGGACGAGCAGTACTTC.

This chain links TRBV11-3 with TRBJ2-1, with 14 bases identical to TRBD2. The CDR3 contains 16 residues. Germline values: CDR1 SGHNT, CDR2 YENEEA. V lost 1 base, J lost 9 bases, and 5 bases stayed unmatched. The CDR3 spells CASSLVGGLAGAEQFF. DNA of the CDR3: TGTGCCAGCAGCTTAGTCGGGGGACTAGCGGGAGCTGAGCAGTTCTTC.

The J gene is TRBJ1-3, the V gene TRBV7-9; no clear D gene. The CDR3 is 12 amino acids. Germline CDR1 and CDR2: SEHNR and FQNEAQ (reference sequence). The germline V and J ends were trimmed by 8 bases and 0 bases, with 5 bases remaining between them. The CDR3 DNA follows: TGTGCCAGCGAGAGCTCTGGAAACACCATATATTTT. As protein: CASESSGNTIYF.

The CDR3 DNA reads TGTGCCATCAGCGGGACAGGGGCTAATTCACCCCTCCACTTT. It codes for CAISGTGANSPLHF. This sequence joins TRBV10-3 and TRBJ1-6, with 10 bases lining up with TRBD1. CDR3 length: 14 residues. In germline, CDR1 is ENHRY, CDR2 SYGVKD. After removal of 6 bases from V and 6 bases from J, the junction contained 2 bases not matched to a gene.

The V call is TRBV3-1 (or the pseudogene TRBV3-2), the J call TRBJ2-5; D not certain. Germline values: CDR1 LGHDT, CDR2 YNNKEL (reference sequence). CDR3 length: 16 residues. Trimming took off 3 bases at V and 0 bases at J, with 14 bases between the two ends. Written as DNA, the CDR3 is TGTGCCAGCAGCCACGGAATTGGACGGTACCAAGAGACCCAGTACTTC. This encodes CASSHGIGRYQETQYF.

The chain is built from TRBV11-3 and TRBJ2-5, with 15 bases lining up with TRBD2. The CDR3 length is 18 residues. The V gene end was trimmed by 5 bases and the J gene end by 0 bases; junction bases not matched to a gene: 7. Germline assignment: CDR1 SGHNT and CDR2 YENEEA. This chain's CDR3 is CASSPGLAGGGYQETQYF. CDR3 nucleotides: TGTGCCAGCAGCCCGGGACTAGCGGGAGGAGGGTACCAAGAGACCCAGTACTTC.

The chain is built from TRBV5-1 and TRBJ1-6; D possibly corresponds to TRBD1 (6 bases). The CDR3 extends over 15 amino acids. V was pared by 2 bases and J by 5 bases, with 11 bases between. The germline gives CDR1 SGHRS, CDR2 YFSETQ. The CDR3 here is CASSFQGLDNSPLHF. The CDR3 DNA reads as TGCGCCAGCAGCTTCCAGGGGTTGGATAATTCACCCCTCCACTTT.

V and J are TRBV27 and TRBJ1-6; no definite D call. V was clipped by 3 bases and J by 10 bases, with 16 bases between them. The CDR3 length is 15 residues. The V gene's germline CDR1 is MNHEY and CDR2 SMNVEV (reference sequence). The CDR3 coding sequence is TGTGCCAGCAGTTTGAGGTTGGGAATGGGGTCACCCCTCCACTTT. Its translation is CASSLRLGMGSPLHF.

CDR3 sequence (DNA): TGCGCCAGCAGCACCGGGGTCGAAGGAAACACCATATATTTT. Amino acid sequence: CASSTGVEGNTIYF. The V gene is TRBV5-1, the J gene TRBJ1-3; no reliable D call. This CDR3 has 14 residues. Germline lookup yields CDR1 SGHRS and CDR2 YFSETQ. The ends were cut back, 4 bases at V and 4 bases at J, with 12 bases in the middle.

V and J are TRBV18 and TRBJ2-2; perhaps D is TRBD1 or TRBD2 (5 bases each). The CDR3 length is 14 residues. With 6 bases removed from V and 5 bases from J, the gap between germline ends came to 13 bases. Germline CDR1 KGHSH, CDR2 LQKENI. The CDR3 DNA reads as TGTGCCAGCTCCTTGGGACGCAGGACCGGGGAGCTGTTTTTT. Translation gives CASSLGRRTGELFF.

The gene calls are TRBV6-5 and TRBJ1-1; D possibly corresponds to TRBD1 (6 bases). Germline V CDR1 and CDR2: MNHEY, SVGAGI. The CDR3 spans 15 residues. Trimming cost V 6 bases and J 6 bases, with 20 bases left between them. The CDR3 region is CASSLGEGGAPEAFF. The CDR3 DNA follows: TGTGCCAGCAGCCTAGGGGAGGGGGGCGCTCCTGAAGCTTTCTTT.

The rearrangement uses TRBV20-1 and TRBJ2-1; 7 nucleotides align to TRBD2. The CDR3 spans 17 residues. V gave up 3 bases and J gave up 0 bases; unmatched junction bases: 11. Per germline, CDR1 DFQATT and CDR2 SNEGSKA (reference sequence). The CDR3 spells CSASYWRETSSYNEQFF. As DNA, the CDR3 is TGCAGTGCTAGTTATTGGCGGGAGACCAGCTCCTACAATGAGCAGTTCTTC.

This chain joins TRBV2 and TRBJ1-5, with 8 positions matching TRBD1. This CDR3 has 15 residues. The germline V gene encodes CDR1 SNHLY and CDR2 FYNNEI. Germline trimming cut 7 bases from V and 1 base from J; bases unmatched to any gene: 6. The CDR3 DNA reads TGTGCCAGCACCGATTGGACAGGGAGCAATCAGCCCCAGCATTTT. Protein product: CASTDWTGSNQPQHF. The entire variable domain, with the rest obtained from reference TRBV2 and TRBJ1-5, is as follows: EPEVTQTPSHQVTQMGQEVILRCVPISNHLYFYWYRQILGQKVEFLVSFYNNEISEKSEIFDDQFSVERPDGSNFTLKIRSTKLEDSAMYFCASTDWTGSNQPQHFGDGTRLSIL.

This chain joins TRBV19 and TRBJ1-3; a possible D gene is TRBD1 (6 bases). V was cut by 6 bases and J by 0 bases, with 12 bases left in between. Germline V gene lookup returns CDR1 LNHDA and CDR2 SQIVND (reference sequence). The CDR3 covers 15 residues. CDR3 nucleotides: TGTGCCAGTAGGACAGGCTATACCTCTGGAAACACCATATATTTT. Encoded protein: CASRTGYTSGNTIYF.

The chain carries TRBV19 and TRBJ1-1; D ambiguous. V lost 0 bases to trimming and J lost 1 base, with 6 bases between them. The CDR3 has 14 amino acids. CDR1 is LNHDA, CDR2 SQIVND, per germline (reference sequence). The CDR3 DNA follows: TGTGCCAGTAGTATAGACAGGAGGAACACTGAAGCTTTCTTT. This codes for CASSIDRRNTEAFF.

The V gene is TRBV29-1, the J gene TRBJ2-3, with a tentative D call TRBD2 (6 bases). This CDR3 has 11 amino acids. Germline V gene data show CDR1 as SQVTM and CDR2 as ANQGSEA. With 8 bases removed from V and 4 bases from J, the gap between germline ends came to 10 bases. CDR3 DNA sequence: TGCAGCTCGACTAGTTCAGATACGCAGTATTTT. Encoded protein: CSSTSSDTQYF.

This sequence joins TRBV7-6 and TRBJ1-2; 8 nucleotides match TRBD1. Per the germline V gene, CDR1 is SGHVS and CDR2 is FNYEAQ. Germline trimming cut 5 bases from V and 3 bases from J; bases unmatched to any gene: 5. This CDR3 comprises 14 residues. The CDR3 nucleotides read TGTGCCAGCAGCCCCGGACAGGGTGACTATGGCTACACCTTC. This encodes CASSPGQGDYGYTF.

The genes are TRBV5-1 and TRBJ2-5; D uncertain. Looked up from germline, CDR1 is SGHRS and CDR2 is YFSETQ. V lost 7 bases and J 5 bases, leaving 18 bases between the germline ends. This CDR3 has 14 residues. The CDR3 is CASAQASTAETQYF. DNA of the CDR3: TGCGCCAGCGCTCAGGCTAGTACGGCGGAGACCCAGTACTTC.

This chain uses TRBV4-3 with TRBJ1-1, with unresolved D. The CDR3 contains 14 residues. The V and J ends lost 0 bases and 1 base respectively, with 6 bases between them. CDR1 is LGHNA, CDR2 YSLEER, per germline. Here the CDR3 DNA reads TGCGCCAGCAGCCAAGAACGGACGAACACTGAAGCTTTCTTT. Translated, it gives CASSQERTNTEAFF.

The chain is built from TRBV5-8 and TRBJ1-1, with a weak D call TRBD1 (6 bases). This CDR3 spans 14 amino acids. Germline lookup yields CDR1 SGHTS and CDR2 YDEGEE. Trimming took off 4 bases at V and 4 bases at J, with 14 bases between the two ends. CDR3 in DNA: TGTGCCAGCAGCAGAACAGGGCCTGCCACTGAAGCTTTCTTT. Amino acids: CASSRTGPATEAFF.

This rearrangement joins TRBV12-5 to TRBJ1-5, with D possibly matching TRBD1 (6 bases). Per the germline V gene, CDR1 is LGHNT and CDR2 is FRNRAP. CDR3 length: 14 residues. Trimming removed 5 bases at V and 4 bases at J, with 12 bases between. CDR3: CASGPEGGNQPQHF. Written as DNA, the CDR3 is TGTGCTAGTGGTCCGGAGGGGGGGAATCAGCCCCAGCATTTT.

The gene calls are TRBV27 and TRBJ2-3; 11 bases agree with TRBD1. CDR3 length: 15 residues. The V gene end was trimmed by 6 bases and the J gene end by 0 bases; junction bases not matched to a gene: 2. Germline-derived CDR1 and CDR2 are MNHEY and SMNVEV (reference sequence). As DNA, the CDR3 is TGTGCCAGCAGAGGACAGGGGGCAAGCACAGATACGCAGTATTTT. Protein sequence: CASRGQGASTDTQYF.

The chain recombines TRBV11-2 with TRBJ2-2; D is possibly TRBD1 or TRBD2 (5 bases each). The CDR3 spans 16 residues. V was cut by 3 bases and J by 6 bases, with 17 bases left in between. Germline V gene lookup returns CDR1 SGHAT and CDR2 FQNNGV. DNA for the CDR3: TGTGCCAGCAGCTTCACTACTGGGACCCTCCCCGGGGAGCTGTTTTTT. Protein product: CASSFTTGTLPGELFF.

V gene TRBV27 combines with J gene TRBJ2-7; D gene ambiguous. Germline V gene lookup returns CDR1 MNHEY and CDR2 SMNVEV (reference sequence). The CDR3 runs 12 residues. V was clipped by 3 bases and J by 5 bases, with 8 bases between them. Here the CDR3 reads CASSFWGNEQYF. The DNA of the CDR3 is TGTGCCAGCAGTTTCTGGGGAAACGAGCAGTACTTC.

V and J are TRBV6-5 and TRBJ1-5; no reliable D call. The germline V gene has CDR1 MNHEY and CDR2 SVGAGI. With 6 bases removed from V and 4 bases from J, the gap between germline ends came to 7 bases. This CDR3 spans 12 amino acids. The CDR3 here is CASRGGNQPQHF. The DNA of the CDR3 is TGTGCCAGCAGGGGTGGTAATCAGCCCCAGCATTTT.

This clone was found once. The rearrangement joins TRBV30 to TRBJ2-3; 16 positions agree with TRBD2. V trimming: 6 bases; J trimming: 5 bases; junction bases outside the gene matches: 8. CDR1 GTSNPN and CDR2 SVGIG come from the germline V gene (reference sequence). The CDR3 loop spans 16 amino acids. CDR3 amino acids: CACPGLAGGKGDTQYF. The CDR3 DNA follows: TGTGCCTGCCCGGGACTAGCGGGGGGGAAGGGAGATACGCAGTATTTT.